This TCR beta chain emerged from a study of T cells in Graves' hyperthyroidism and ophthalmopathy (dated by TCRdb to between 2018 and 2021). Looking at the study overall: Peripheral blood samples were taken at the time of initial diagnosis, prior to any treatment. After sampling, hyperthyroidism patients received methimazole starting at 30 mg daily, and ophthalmopathy patients received high-dose intravenous methylprednisolone. TCR V-J signatures able to tell the groups apart were searched for in a discovery cohort of some 100 patients, of whom around 43 had Graves' ophthalmopathy and about 60 had stable Graves' hyperthyroidism. The roughly 100 discovery patients were randomly split 7:3 into training and test sets. According to the paper, TCR Vbeta CDR3 sequencing was carried out on 120 to 150 peripheral blood samples, which came from over 40 ophthalmopathy, around 75 hyperthyroidism and roughly 17 progressor patients. Prospective prediction of ophthalmopathy was tested in an independent validation cohort consisting of 18 hyperthyroidism patients and 15 to 17 patients who later progressed to ophthalmopathy. In about 6 Graves' hyperthyroidism patients, the study also compared T-cell repertoires from thyroid tissue with T-cell repertoires from blood. Paper-wide results and their limitations: During validation, the model predicted progression to ophthalmopathy a median of around 7 months ahead of onset, with more than 60% sensitivity and under 85% specificity. Most expanded thyroid clonotypes (frequency above 0.001) were also found in blood, which suggests that blood repertoires may mirror thyroid immune responses. A 13 V-J signature model separated ophthalmopathy from stable hyperthyroidism, with approximately 87% sensitivity and roughly 81% specificity in cross-validation and 80%/75% in testing. No statistical method was used to set the sample size in advance, and investigators knew the group allocation.

The TCR beta CDR3 regions were amplified from the RNA transcripts. For the first round of RT-PCR on the TCR CDR3, the HTBI primer set was used together with the Qiagen OneStep RT-PCR kit. The libraries were constructed in a second round of multiplex PCR and then size-selected and purified. Libraries were sequenced paired-end with 100 bp reads on an Illumina HiSeq2000. The original methods were these. SOAPnuke was used to process the raw data, with reads discarded if the reads contained adapters or uncalled bases, had a mean Phred below 15, or lacked an exact constant-primer or identifier match. COPE v1.2.5 was used to merge the high-quality paired reads, and each unique nucleotide sequence was defined as a clonotype. Clonotypes were aligned to IMGT TRBV, TRBD and TRBJ reference segments using MiTCR v1.1. The analysis was restricted to V-J combinations with a frequency above 0.0001, which together covered 99% to 99.2% of the repertoires. The TCS score was defined as F50 (clonal expansion) divided by E x V (chaos), with BLOSUM62-based TCRdist calculated between CDR3 peptides within each V-J. Welch's t-statistics and random forest reduced some 510 V-J features to under 15, which were used in a naive Bayes classifier (R e1071). The public reads were run again by TCRdb, first through fastp at Q25 and then through MiXCR, and only productive beta chains were kept. Rows with a matching CDR3 protein are joined into one entry that keeps the most common DNA and genes. None of the V and J calls come from the authors' own analysis; TCRdb made them. Present in this sample are 500,000 to 550,000 distinct CDR3 sequences, under 25% of which were seen just once. The ten largest clones represent about 30% of the sample.

This clonotype was counted many times. The antigen it binds to is not known. There are no base qualities to consult, and no much larger clone falls within one base. The CDR3 starts with the cysteine, ends with the phenylalanine, and has 12 residues. Only the CDR3 portion is preserved as DNA: 36 bases, with reading frame beginning at the first base. V lost 4 bases and J lost 3 bases; the stretch between them is 7 bases long. CDR1 and CDR2 are drawn from the germline V gene: SQVTM, ANQGSEA. Graves' hyperthyroidism was defined as stable when no progression to ophthalmopathy occurred over 18 months of follow-up. Hyperthyroidism patients were aged 18 to 65 years and newly diagnosed, with disease duration of less than 2 months. Patients with uncontrolled infections, other autoimmune diseases, pregnancy or lactation were excluded. Diagnoses relied on clinical symptoms, serum thyroxine and TRAb, thyroid ultrasound and orbital computed tomography. Ficoll-Paque density gradient centrifugation was used to isolate PBMCs from 9.5 to 10 ml of fresh peripheral blood. Trizol reagent was used to extract total RNA, and RNA quality was then checked on an Agilent 2100 Bioanalyzer.

Sequenced sample: blood. This clonotype originated in a man aged 18 to 35 with Graves' hyperthyroidism. The chain was built from TRBV29-1 and TRBJ2-4, with the D gene uncertain. For the CDR3, the sequence is CSVGHSKNIQYF. The nucleotide sequence is TGCAGCGTTGGACACAGCAAAAACATTCAGTACTTC.